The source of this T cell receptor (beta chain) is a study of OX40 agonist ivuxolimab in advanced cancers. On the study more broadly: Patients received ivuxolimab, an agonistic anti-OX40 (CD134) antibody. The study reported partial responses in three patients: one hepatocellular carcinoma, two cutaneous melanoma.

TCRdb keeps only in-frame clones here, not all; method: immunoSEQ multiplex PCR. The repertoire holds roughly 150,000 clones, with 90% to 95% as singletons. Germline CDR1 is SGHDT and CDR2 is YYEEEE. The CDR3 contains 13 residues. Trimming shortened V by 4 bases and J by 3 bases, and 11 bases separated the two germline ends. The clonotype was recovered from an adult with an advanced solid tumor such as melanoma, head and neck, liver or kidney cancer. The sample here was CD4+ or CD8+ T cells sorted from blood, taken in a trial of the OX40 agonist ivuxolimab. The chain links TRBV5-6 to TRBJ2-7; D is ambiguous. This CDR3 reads CASSVFLSYEQYF. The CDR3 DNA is TGTGCCAGCAGCGTATTCCTCAGCTACGAGCAGTACTTC.